The 9 T cell receptor beta chains presented below share a single source sample, sequenced in a study of T-cell memory formation after mild COVID-19 (dated by TCRdb to 2020 to 2023). Libraries were constructed by 5' RACE. The sequencing machine was an Illumina NovaSeq 6000. TCRdb's own reprocessing of the public reads used fastp at Q25 and MiXCR and kept productive beta chains. Rows are combined by CDR3 protein, so each entry shows the most common genes and DNA. This sample has a few hundred thousand distinct CDR3 sequences in its table, and 28% of those were observed once. Clones ranked in the top ten supply approximately 12% of the sample. Sequenced material: PBMCs or a T cell subset sorted from them (not recorded which). The receptor source for this set is an adult woman who had mild COVID-19 (a few samples of this study predate the infection). The sample titles of this study are shuffled in the database, so cell type and time point are left out; the donor was told from shared clones.

The chain uses TRBV29-1 and TRBJ2-3, with TRBD1 matching over 11 bases. Looked up from germline, CDR1 is SQVTM and CDR2 is ANQGSEA. CDR3 length equals 14 residues. Germline trimming cut 5 bases from V and 4 bases from J; bases unmatched to any gene: 5. The CDR3 DNA is TGCAGCGTTCGGGGGGGACAGGGGGCAGATACGCAGTATTTT. Its protein product is CSVRGGQGADTQYF.

This clonotype came up a few times. This rearrangement joins TRBV24-1 to TRBJ2-1; 10 bases line up with TRBD2. Trimming cost V 3 bases and J 4 bases; bases outside gene matches: 5. Per the germline V gene, CDR1 is KGHDR and CDR2 is SFDVKD. This CDR3 has 16 amino acids. In DNA, the CDR3 is TGTGCCACCAGTGATCCTCTAGCGGGAGAGTACAATGAGCAGTTCTTC. It encodes CATSDPLAGEYNEQFF.

This clonotype was detected once. The chain uses TRBV12-3 or TRBV12-4 and TRBJ2-1; no firm D call. The CDR3 contains 13 residues. Trimming stripped 7 bases from V and 0 bases from J, with 7 bases between. CDR3 in DNA: TGTGCCAGCACGTCTAACTCCTACAATGAGCAGTTCTTC. It codes for CASTSNSYNEQFF.

This sequence joins TRBV27 and TRBJ1-2; tentative D call: TRBD1 (5 bases). With 3 bases removed from V and 2 bases from J, the gap between germline ends came to 13 bases. The CDR3 is 15 residues long. CDR1 is MNHEY and CDR2 is SMNVEV in the germline V gene (reference sequence). This chain's CDR3 is CASSFRVWGNYGYTF. Here the CDR3 DNA reads TGTGCCAGCAGTTTCAGGGTGTGGGGGAACTATGGCTACACCTTC.

The genes are TRBV12-3 or TRBV12-4 and TRBJ1-1; D not certain. The CDR3 covers 13 residues. Trimming took 0 bases from V and 6 from J, leaving 8 bases between them. The CDR3 bases are TGTGCCAGCAGTTTAGCAGGGTATCCTGAAGCTTTCTTT. Translating gives CASSLAGYPEAFF.

This chain joins TRBV11-2 and TRBJ2-3; D uncertain. Trimming cost V 9 bases and J 0 bases, with 13 bases left between them. Per germline, CDR1 SGHAT and CDR2 FQNNGV. The CDR3 extends over 14 amino acids. Here the CDR3 DNA reads TGTGCCAGTAGTCAGCGAGTCAGCACAGATACGCAGTATTTT. The encoded protein is CASSQRVSTDTQYF.

The V call is TRBV11-2, the J call TRBJ2-3; no firm D call. V was trimmed by 3 bases and J by 7 bases, leaving 17 bases between them. The CDR3 covers 15 residues. Germline V lookup: CDR1 SGHAT, CDR2 FQNNGV. The CDR3 sequence: CASSLTDNNPYTQYF. The CDR3 DNA reads as TGTGCCAGCAGCTTGACGGATAACAACCCCTATACGCAGTATTTT.

The V call is TRBV5-6, the J call TRBJ1-5, with D uncertain. Germline lookup yields CDR1 SGHDT and CDR2 YYEEEE. Between the trimmed V and J ends, which lost 0 bases and 3 bases, there was a span of 10 bases. The CDR3 length is 15 residues. CDR3 region: CASSLARVYNQPQHF. The CDR3 region has the DNA TGTGCCAGCAGCTTGGCAAGGGTTTACAATCAGCCCCAGCATTTT. Drawing the rest from reference TRBV5-6 and TRBJ1-5, the complete variable domain is DAGVTQSPTHLIKTRGQQVTLRCSPKSGHDTVSWYQQALGQGPQFIFQYYEEEERQRGNFPDRFSGHQFPNYSSELNVNALLLGDSALYLCASSLARVYNQPQHFGDGTRLSIL.

The V call is TRBV29-1, the J call TRBJ2-1; the match to TRBD2 covers 11 bases. The J segment lost 4 bases and the V segment lost 7 bases, leaving 12 bases of the junction unmatched. Germline V gene lookup returns CDR1 SQVTM and CDR2 ANQGSEA. This CDR3 contains 16 residues. The CDR3 region is CSGQGTGTSGYNEQFF. The CDR3 nucleotides are TGCAGCGGCCAGGGGACCGGGACTAGCGGTTACAATGAGCAGTTCTTC.